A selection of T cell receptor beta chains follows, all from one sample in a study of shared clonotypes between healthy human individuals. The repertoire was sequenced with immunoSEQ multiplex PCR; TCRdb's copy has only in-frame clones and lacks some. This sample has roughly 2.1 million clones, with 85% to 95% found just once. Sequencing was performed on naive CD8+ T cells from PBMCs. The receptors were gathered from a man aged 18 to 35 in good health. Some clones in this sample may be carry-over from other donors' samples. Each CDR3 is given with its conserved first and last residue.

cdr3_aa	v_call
CASSLAPDTQYF	TRBV7-9
CASSYPTEAGGSPYEQYF	TRBV7-9
CASSPDMAPSTDTQYF	TRBV5-1
CSVDSQGNTGELFF	TRBV29-1
CASSVTGAWIAGYTF	TRBV9
CASSAMTVNTEAFF	TRBV13
CASSPGKNSDGNEQFF	TRBV7-9
CASSEGRVVSGNTIYF	TRBV11-2
CAWSVLGLDGYTF	TRBV30
CASSSGTSRGDTQYF	TRBV7-3
CASSLGQGARQPQHF	TRBV6-5
CATSRGFEGAPHEQYF	TRBV15
CASSSPPGGYQETQYF	TRBV28
CASSTDPGGGELFF	TRBV6-5
CASSPRQGYEQYF	TRBV27
CASSLSGLAYEQYF	TRBV7-9
CASFGLGLAGTYEQYF	TRBV2
CASSAGGEQYF	TRBV7-8
CASSLLTAPASSNYGYTF	TRBV5-6
CASSLGLPRLAGGRGVNEQFF	TRBV13
CASSVHRDDTEAFF	TRBV9
CASSLRGRAQYF	TRBV7-2
CASSPGTVGYEQYF	TRBV19
CASSGTGDEQYF	TRBV9
CASSYYPGQGPLEQYF	TRBV28
CASSPIGGNQPQHF	TRBV7-2
CASSTKREGVHEQYF	TRBV27
CASSQRLVDTQYF	TRBV4-1
CASSLRLAESSYEQYF	TRBV7-9
CASSEVLQSYEQYF	TRBV2
CASFRDNEQFF	TRBV2
CASQLGGGSYEQYF	TRBV27
CASSAGLAGVETQYF	TRBV7-9
CASSGPYEQYF	TRBV19
CASSEKDTRPYEQYF	TRBV18
CASSRSGGPSEQFF	TRBV7-8
CASSLVGPGNIQYF	TRBV5-4
CASSLSPGTGANVLTF	TRBV27
CASRDGTGGYTF	TRBV6-6
CAISYERDSNQPQHF	TRBV10-3
CASSPSKELQYF	TRBV11-2
CASTGQESSYNEQFF	TRBV27
CASSLVSANEQYF	TRBV7-9
CASIFIPDTGNTIYF	TRBV7-9